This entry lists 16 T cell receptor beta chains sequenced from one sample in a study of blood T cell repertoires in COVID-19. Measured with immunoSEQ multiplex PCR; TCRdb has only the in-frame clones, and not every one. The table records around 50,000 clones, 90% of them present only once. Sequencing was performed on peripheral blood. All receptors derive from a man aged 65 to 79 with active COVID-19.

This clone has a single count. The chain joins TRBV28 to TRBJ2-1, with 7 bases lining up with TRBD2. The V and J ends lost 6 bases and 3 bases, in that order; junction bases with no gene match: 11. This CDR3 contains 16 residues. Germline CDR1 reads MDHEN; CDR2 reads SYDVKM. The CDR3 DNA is TGTGCCAGCAGGTCCCCAGCGGGGATAGGCTACAATGAGCAGTTCTTC. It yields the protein CASRSPAGIGYNEQFF.

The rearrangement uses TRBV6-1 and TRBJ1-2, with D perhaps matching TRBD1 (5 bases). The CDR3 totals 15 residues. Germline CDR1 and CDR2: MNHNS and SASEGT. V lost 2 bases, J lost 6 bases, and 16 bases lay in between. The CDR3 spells CASSELGDSRDGYTF. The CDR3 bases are TGTGCCAGCAGTGAATTGGGGGACTCAAGGGATGGCTACACCTTC.

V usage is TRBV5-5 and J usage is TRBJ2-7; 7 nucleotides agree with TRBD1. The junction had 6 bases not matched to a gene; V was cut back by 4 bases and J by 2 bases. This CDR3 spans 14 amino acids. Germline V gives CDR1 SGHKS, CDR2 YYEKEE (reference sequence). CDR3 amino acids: CASSLLGQPYEQYF. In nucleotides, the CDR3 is TGTGCCAGCAGCCTCCTGGGACAGCCCTACGAGCAGTACTTC.

CDR3 sequence reads: CASSFTGTAYEQYF. CDR3 in DNA: TGTGCCAGCAGTTTCACCGGGACAGCCTACGAGCAGTACTTC. The rearrangement links TRBV27 to TRBJ2-7; 7 nucleotides agree with TRBD1. The CDR3 spans 14 residues. V was pared by 3 bases and J by 2 bases, with 4 bases of the junction left unmatched. The germline CDR1 and CDR2 sequences are MNHEY and SMNVEV (reference sequence).

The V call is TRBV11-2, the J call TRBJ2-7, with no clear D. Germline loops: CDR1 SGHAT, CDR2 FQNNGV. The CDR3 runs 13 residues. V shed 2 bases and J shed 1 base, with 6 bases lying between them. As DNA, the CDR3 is TGTGCCAGCAGCTTAACAGCTTCCTACGAGCAGTACTTC. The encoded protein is CASSLTASYEQYF.

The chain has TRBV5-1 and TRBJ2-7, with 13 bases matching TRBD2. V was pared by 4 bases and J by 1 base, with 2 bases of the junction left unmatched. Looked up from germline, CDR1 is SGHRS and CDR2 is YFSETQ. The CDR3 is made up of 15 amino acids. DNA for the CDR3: TGCGCCAGCAGCGGGACTAGCGGGATTTCCTACGAGCAGTACTTC. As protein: CASSGTSGISYEQYF.

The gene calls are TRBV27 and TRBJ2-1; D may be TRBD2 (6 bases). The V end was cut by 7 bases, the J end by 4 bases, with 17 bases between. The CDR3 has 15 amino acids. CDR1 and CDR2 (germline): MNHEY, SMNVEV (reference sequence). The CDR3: CASKWDSAIYNEQFF. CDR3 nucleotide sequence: TGTGCCAGCAAATGGGACTCCGCCATATACAATGAGCAGTTCTTC.

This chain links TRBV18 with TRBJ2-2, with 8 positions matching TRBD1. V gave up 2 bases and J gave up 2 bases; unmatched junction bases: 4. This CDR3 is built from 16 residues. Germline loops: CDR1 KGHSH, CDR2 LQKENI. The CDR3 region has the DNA TGTGCCAGCTCACCAGGGACAGGTACAAACACCGGGGAGCTGTTTTTT. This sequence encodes CASSPGTGTNTGELFF.

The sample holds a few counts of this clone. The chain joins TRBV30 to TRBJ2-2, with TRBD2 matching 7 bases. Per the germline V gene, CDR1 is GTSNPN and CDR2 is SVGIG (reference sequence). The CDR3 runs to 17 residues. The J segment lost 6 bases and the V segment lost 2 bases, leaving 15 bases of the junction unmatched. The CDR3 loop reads CAWSKERGGKRAGELFF. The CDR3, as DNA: TGTGCCTGGAGTAAGGAGAGGGGAGGGAAAAGGGCCGGGGAGCTGTTTTTT.

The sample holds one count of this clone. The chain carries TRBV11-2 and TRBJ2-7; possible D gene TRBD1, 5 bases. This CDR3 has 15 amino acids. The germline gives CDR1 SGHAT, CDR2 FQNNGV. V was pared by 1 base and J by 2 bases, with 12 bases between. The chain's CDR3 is CASSLAGRPPYEQYF. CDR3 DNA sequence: TGTGCCAGCAGCTTAGCAGGGCGCCCTCCCTACGAGCAGTACTTC.

The CDR3 DNA follows: TGTGCCAGCAGTGTACTAGCGGGGGGAAGCACAGATACGCAGTATTTT. Residues: CASSVLAGGSTDTQYF. V gene TRBV2 combines with J gene TRBJ2-3; TRBD2 agrees at 12 bases. The CDR3 runs to 16 residues. With V trimmed by 4 bases and J by 0 bases, 2 bases remained unmatched. Germline lookup yields CDR1 SNHLY and CDR2 FYNNEI.

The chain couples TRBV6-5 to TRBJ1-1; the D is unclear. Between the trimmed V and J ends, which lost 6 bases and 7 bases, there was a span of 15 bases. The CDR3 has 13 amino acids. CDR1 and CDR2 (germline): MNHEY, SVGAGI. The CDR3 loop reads CASRPGGLGEAFF. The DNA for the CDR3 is TGTGCCAGCAGACCTGGAGGGCTTGGTGAAGCTTTCTTT.

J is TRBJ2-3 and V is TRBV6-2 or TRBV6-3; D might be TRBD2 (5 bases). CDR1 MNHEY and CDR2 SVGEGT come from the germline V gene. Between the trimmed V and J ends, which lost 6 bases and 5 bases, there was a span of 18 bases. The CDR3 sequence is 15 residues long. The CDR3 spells CASSPWELRVDTQYF. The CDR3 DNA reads TGTGCCAGCAGCCCATGGGAGTTGAGGGTAGATACGCAGTATTTT.

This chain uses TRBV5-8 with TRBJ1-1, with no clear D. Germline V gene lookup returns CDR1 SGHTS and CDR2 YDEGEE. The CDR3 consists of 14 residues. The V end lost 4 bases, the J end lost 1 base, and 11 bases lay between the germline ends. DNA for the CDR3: TGTGCCAGCAGCCGTTTTGGTAGGAACACTGAAGCTTTCTTT. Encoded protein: CASSRFGRNTEAFF.

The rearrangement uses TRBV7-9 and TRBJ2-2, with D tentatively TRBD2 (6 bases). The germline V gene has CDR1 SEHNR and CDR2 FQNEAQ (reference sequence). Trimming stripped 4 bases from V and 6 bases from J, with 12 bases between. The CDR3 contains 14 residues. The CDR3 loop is CASSSPGVPGELFF. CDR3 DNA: TGTGCCAGCAGCTCTCCGGGGGTGCCCGGGGAGCTGTTTTTT.

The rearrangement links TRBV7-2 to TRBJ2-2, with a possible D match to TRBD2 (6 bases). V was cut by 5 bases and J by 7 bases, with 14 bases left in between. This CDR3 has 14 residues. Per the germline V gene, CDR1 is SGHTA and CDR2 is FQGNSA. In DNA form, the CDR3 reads TGTGCCAGCAGCCTTCGCGGGGTGAACGGGGAGCTGTTTTTT. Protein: CASSLRGVNGELFF.